The clone carrying this T cell receptor beta chain turned up a few times. Its antigen is not identified. CDR3 length: 15 residues. Per germline, CDR1 ENHRY and CDR2 SYGVKD. Trimming removed 3 bases from V and 2 bases from J, with 14 bases in between. This record comes from a study of T-cell memory formation after mild COVID-19. General study points: Balance between CD4 and CD8 was seen in clones contracting day 15 to 85, and a CD4+ lean was seen in later expanders. Second-wave clones reaching peak frequency on day 37 lacked confirmed SARS-CoV-2 specificity.

With constant-segment primers, 5'RACE yielded cDNA libraries of TCR alpha and TCR beta that carried sample barcodes and UMIs. TCRdb ran MiXCR on the 5' RACE reads and lists one entry per CDR3 protein. The repertoire consists of roughly 610,000 distinct CDR3 sequences, with approximately 15% occurring once and the leading ten covering about 8.6%. The rearrangement joins TRBV10-3 to TRBJ2-7; perhaps TRBD2 as D (6 bases). This TCR was recovered from an adult woman who had mild COVID-19 (a few samples of this study predate the infection). Cell type and time point are not known. The sample taken for sequencing was PBMCs or a T cell subset sorted from them (not recorded which). The CDR3 sequence: CAISDDGSTAYEQYF. In DNA form, the CDR3 reads TGTGCCATCAGTGACGACGGGAGCACTGCCTACGAGCAGTACTTC.